This is a list of T cell receptor beta chains from one sample in a study of T-cell reconstitution after alpha-beta-depleted transplantation in children. TCRdb analysed the PCR reads with MiXCR anew, one entry per CDR3 protein. The repertoire holds about 500,000 distinct CDR3 sequences, with about 31% as singletons. The sequencing here drew on PBMCs from the stem cell graft donor, taken from the stem cell graft. The receptors come from a human donor who donated a stem cell graft to a child with aplastic anemia. Both conserved end residues are part of each CDR3. The order of the fields is V gene, D gene, clone size, J gene, CDR3 DNA, CDR3 protein. A D gene is named only where the DNA matches it firmly. Only part of the rows carry a size: once, few, many, or a class if the clone is expanded.

>TRBV7-9|-|-|TRBJ1-2
TGTGCCAGCAGCCCAGCCGGAGGAAGCTATGGCTACACCTTC
CASSPAGGSYGYTF
>TRBV29-1|TRBD1|few|TRBJ2-2
TGCAGCGCCCCCGGGACAGCGGCCGGGGAGCTGTTTTTT
CSAPGTAAGELFF
>TRBV29-1|TRBD1|few|TRBJ1-2
TGCAGCGTTGAGGCTCTGGGGACAGGGGTGTATGGCTACACCTTC
CSVEALGTGVYGYTF
>TRBV7-9|-|-|TRBJ2-1
TGTGCCAGCAGTTCAAATCTCGGAGGTGAGCAGTTCTTC
CASSSNLGGEQFF
>TRBV20-1|TRBD2|few|TRBJ2-7
TGCAGTGGGGATAGCGGGAGGAACTACGAGCAGTACTTC
CSGDSGRNYEQYF
>TRBV14|-|few|TRBJ2-1
TGTGCCAGCAGCCAAGAACTAGTGAGGAATGAGCAGTTCTTC
CASSQELVRNEQFF
>TRBV20-1|TRBD1|few|TRBJ2-3
TGCAGTGCTCTCGACGGGACAGGGGTCACAGATACGCAGTATTTT
CSALDGTGVTDTQYF
>TRBV5-4|-|-|TRBJ2-5
TGTGCCAGCGGGTTACAGGGATTGGTAGAGACCCAGTACTTC
CASGLQGLVETQYF
>TRBV29-1|-|few|TRBJ2-5
TGCAGCGTTGATGTTGGCGGCCAAGAGACCCAGTACTTC
CSVDVGGQETQYF
>TRBV12-3/TRBV12-4|-|few|TRBJ1-4
TGTGCCAGCAGTTTACGGACGGGGGTTAATGAAAAACTGTTTTTT
CASSLRTGVNEKLFF
>TRBV7-8|-|-|TRBJ2-7
TGTGCCAGCAGCTCCATCCACTCCTACGAGCAGTACTTC
CASSSIHSYEQYF
>TRBV20-1|-|-|TRBJ1-1
TGCAGTGCTAGAGATCTTGCAGCTTTGAACACTGAAGCTTTCTTT
CSARDLAALNTEAFF
>TRBV5-1|TRBD1|-|TRBJ2-1
TGCGCCAGCAGCTTGGGAGACAGGGGGTTCTTC
CASSLGDRGFF
>TRBV12-3/TRBV12-4|TRBD1|few|TRBJ1-3
TGTGCCAGCAGCCAAGGGGGCCAGGGGTCTGGAAACACCATATATTTT
CASSQGGQGSGNTIYF
>TRBV9|-|few|TRBJ2-1
TGTGCCAGCAGCGTTGCCGACCAACGGGAGCAGTTCTTC
CASSVADQREQFF
>TRBV5-1|-|few|TRBJ1-1
TGCGCCAGCAGCTCGGCCCTTGAGGTGAACACTGAAGCTTTCTTT
CASSSALEVNTEAFF
>TRBV20-1|-|-|TRBJ2-7
TGCAGTGCTAGAGTAATGGAGAGCGGAAACCCCTACGAGCAGTACTTC
CSARVMESGNPYEQYF
>TRBV29-1|-|-|TRBJ2-5
TGCAGCGTTGACCCTTCTAGGGGAGAGACCCAGTACTTC
CSVDPSRGETQYF
>TRBV27|-|-|TRBJ2-6
TGTGCCAGCAGTCAAACCGGGAGCTCTGGGGCCAACGTCCTGACTTTC
CASSQTGSSGANVLTF
>TRBV20-1|-|-|TRBJ1-5
TGCAGTGCTAAGACCGGTACAGGGCAGAATCAGCCCCAGCATTTT
CSAKTGTGQNQPQHF
>TRBV11-1|TRBD1|-|TRBJ1-2
TGTGCCAGCAGCCCGGACAGGGAGGAATTCTATGGCTACACCTTC
CASSPDREEFYGYTF
>TRBV6-1|-|-|TRBJ2-7
TGTGCCAGCTCATCCCCGGGCGGGACCACCTACGAGCAGTACTTC
CASSSPGGTTYEQYF
>TRBV6-5|-|once|TRBJ2-1
TGTGCCAGCAGTTACTCGAAGGTTCCCTTAGAGCAGTTCTTC
CASSYSKVPLEQFF
>TRBV27|-|-|TRBJ2-1
TGTGCCATTTCCCGGGGGTTGACCTACAATGAGCAGTTCTTC
CAISRGLTYNEQFF
>TRBV30|-|few|TRBJ2-1
TGTGCCTGGACTGCGGGACTCTACAATGAGCAGTTCTTC
CAWTAGLYNEQFF
>TRBV20-1|-|-|TRBJ2-3
TGCAGTGCTAGAGCAACTCAGGGCACAGATACGCAGTATTTT
CSARATQGTDTQYF
>TRBV9|TRBD2|-|TRBJ2-5
TGTGCCAGCAGCGTAGGAGTGCGGGAGGGCAGGGAGACCCAGTACTTC
CASSVGVREGRETQYF
>TRBV3-1|-|few|TRBJ1-5
TGTGCCAGCAGCCACGGGATGTATAGCAATCAGCCCCAGCATTTT
CASSHGMYSNQPQHF
>TRBV20-1|-|-|TRBJ1-1
TGCAGTGCCCACTCACCTGGGGGTGGGGACACTGAAGCTTTCTTT
CSAHSPGGGDTEAFF
>TRBV30|-|-|TRBJ2-1
TGTGCCTGGACCGGATTTTTTCCCTCCAGCTCCTACAATGAGCAGTTCTTC
CAWTGFFPSSSYNEQFF
>TRBV4-3|-|few|TRBJ1-2
TGCGCCAGCAGCCAAGAAGGCAGCCGATACTATGGCTACACCTTC
CASSQEGSRYYGYTF
>TRBV6-2/TRBV6-3|TRBD1|-|TRBJ2-1
TGTGCCAGCAGTTATTTTACAGGGGGCAAGGATGAGCAGTTCTTC
CASSYFTGGKDEQFF
>TRBV12-3/TRBV12-4|-|-|TRBJ2-6
TGTGCCAGCAGGCGGTTCTCTGGGGCCAACGTCCTGACTTTC
CASRRFSGANVLTF
>TRBV20-1|-|-|TRBJ2-1
TGCAGTGCTGCCCACCCGGGGGCTCCCTCCTACAATGAGCAGTTCTTC
CSAAHPGAPSYNEQFF
>TRBV5-1|-|few|TRBJ2-7
TGCGCCAGCAGCAGAGGGACCTACGAGCAGTACTTC
CASSRGTYEQYF